What follows is one T cell receptor beta chain and its context. What this receptor recognizes is not known. No base quality values were provided; no much bigger clone lies one nucleotide off. V loses 2 bases of germline sequence and J loses 5 bases, and the interval between the two ends is 4 bases. CDR1 and CDR2 are read off the germline V gene as MNHEY and SVGAGI. The CDR3 starts with the cysteine, ends with the phenylalanine, and has 11 residues. CDR3 DNA only is kept here, 33 bases in frame from base 1. The data were obtained in a study of shared clonotypes between healthy human individuals (dated by TCRdb to about 2020). Turning to the overall study: The cohort included three men and a couple of women between 18 and 49 years of age. Per donor, three plates each were used for CD4 naive and CD4 memory, two for CD8 naive, and one for CD8 memory. To estimate repertoire size and how much clonotype sharing occurs between individuals, the study deeply sequenced the blood TCR repertoires of about five healthy adults. Libraries were prepared and TCR repertoires were sequenced by different laboratories using diverse techniques, in order to increase sequencing depth and limit assay-specific biases. Between about 0.8 and 8.9 billion PBMCs per donor were obtained by leukapheresis. The investigation overall reported the following: Based on pairwise subsampling, the degree of clonotype sharing among donors was expected to be affected by sequencing depth. Sampling was restricted to blood, and TCR repertoires in tissue are likely to differ from TCR repertoires in blood. Sharing across several donors was observed for around 5% of naive CD4, under 4% of naive CD8, 2% to 2.5% of memory CD4, and about 0.39% of memory CD8 clonotypes. Rarefaction of sorted-subset datasets indicated incomplete sequencing despite the large sequencing depth. Naive subsets generally had larger estimated clonotype richness than memory subsets. Compared with non-shared clonotypes, the clonotypes found in all four sorted-subset donors had higher generation probabilities. Because the study included a small number of donors, the genetic and exposure-history diversity represented was limited.

Using the deep immunoSEQ assay, TCR CDR3 regions were amplified from genomic DNA by multiplex PCR. For each cell subset, the extracted genomic DNA was distributed evenly across all wells of several immunoSEQ 96-well plates, and each plate served as one replicate. Each replicate PCR for sorted subsets received approximately 200 ng genomic DNA, equal to tens of thousands of T cell genomes. Purified libraries were measured with a Qubit 3.0 fluorometer, size-checked on a Bioanalyzer 2100, and measured again with the KAPA Library Quantification kit. Every immunoSEQ 96-well plate was sequenced on a dedicated single-read 150-cycle Illumina NextSeq 550 flow cell. The paper's processing steps were these. Because the immunoSEQ output held only junctional sequences and lacked quality scores, the filtering could not match the filtering applied to full-length reads. Sequences were annotated with PyIR, a Python wrapper for IgBLAST v1.9, using IMGT germline references to assign V/J genes and CDR3. Any read was removed if the V/J assignment was weak (E-value above 1e-6), the CDR3 was missing, or the read contained stop codons, out-of-frame junctions, or ambiguous translated residues. A V3J clonotype was defined by an identical inferred V gene, J gene, and CDR3 amino acid sequence. The percentage overlap between two repertoires was calculated by dividing the number of shared unique clonotypes by the size of the smaller repertoire. Richness of each repertoire was evaluated using RTK rarefaction, the Chao1 estimator, and Recon v2.1 estimates of unobserved clonotypes. Generation probabilities for all TCRbeta clonotypes obtained by the gDNA method from a handful of donors were computed using OLGA. TCRdb took this table from immuneACCESS and kept in-frame rearrangements with V and J called. Such tables lack part of the clones; where checked against another copy, unresolved V genes explain under half of the gap, and the rest is unexplained. V, J and clone size reflect that table, while D and trimming were determined from the DNA. For this sample there are 950,000 to 1,300,000 clones; more than 60% appear just once. The leading ten clones occupy roughly 1.5% of the sample.

The donors were healthy, HIV-negative adults with no recently reported acute infections or vaccinations. Every donor was a Caucasian adult living in Nashville, Tennessee, USA. CD4+ T cells were enriched through magnetic negative selection, after which naive cells were positively selected on CD45RA and the remaining negative fraction served as the memory subset. After blood collection by leukapheresis, PBMCs were isolated using Ficoll-Histopaque density gradient centrifugation and then cryopreserved in the vapor phase of liquid nitrogen. Analytical flow cytometry was used to check the purity and quantity of every magnetically sorted T cell population. Genomic DNA was isolated from each sorted fraction and quantified by UV absorbance on a Nanodrop 2000c.

Sequenced sample: memory CD4+ T cells sorted from blood. The cell subset or site tag for this specimen amounts to: CD45RA-negative fraction. Rearrangement joined TRBV6-5 to TRBJ2-7; no D gene can be assigned with confidence. This receptor was taken from a man younger than 30 in good health. The sequenced DNA: TGTGCCAGCAGTTACAACAACGAGCAGTACTTC. Its coded protein is CASSYNNEQYF.